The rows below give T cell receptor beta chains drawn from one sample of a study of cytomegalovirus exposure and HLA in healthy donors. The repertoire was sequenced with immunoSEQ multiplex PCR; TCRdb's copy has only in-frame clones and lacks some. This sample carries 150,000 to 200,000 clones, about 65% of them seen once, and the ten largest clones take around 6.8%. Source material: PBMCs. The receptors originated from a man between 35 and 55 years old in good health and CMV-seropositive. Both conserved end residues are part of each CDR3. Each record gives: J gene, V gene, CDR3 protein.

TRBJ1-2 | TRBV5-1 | CASRQTGGFGYTF
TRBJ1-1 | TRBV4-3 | CASSQDQGNPEAFF
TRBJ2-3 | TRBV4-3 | CASSPSRERTDTQYF
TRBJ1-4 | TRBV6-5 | CASMEGVENEKLFF
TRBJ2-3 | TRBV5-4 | CASRTGTASTDTQYF
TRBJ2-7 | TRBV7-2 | CASSLTGLEQYF
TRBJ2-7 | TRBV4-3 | CASSHGRGIAYEQYF
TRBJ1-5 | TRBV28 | CASSPHRGRGNQPQHF
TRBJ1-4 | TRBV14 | CASSHRDLSTNEKLFF
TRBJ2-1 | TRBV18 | CASSLKPSSYNEQFF
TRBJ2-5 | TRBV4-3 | CASSQMGQNQETQYF
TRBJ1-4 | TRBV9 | CASSVVSTGEKLFF
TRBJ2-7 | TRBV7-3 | CASGITGDEQYF
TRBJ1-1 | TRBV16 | CASSQSTQNTEAFF
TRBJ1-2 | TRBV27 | CASSFRRGTTNYGYTF
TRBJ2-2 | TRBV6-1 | CASSTRTVNTGELFF
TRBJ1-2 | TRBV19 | CASSPSGGPGYGYTF
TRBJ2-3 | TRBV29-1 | CSVPPRDRGTDTQYF
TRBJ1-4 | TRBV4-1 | CASSQVGGERGLFF
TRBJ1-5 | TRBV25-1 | CASKGAGNFQPQHF
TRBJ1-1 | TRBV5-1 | CASSRDNFPEAFF
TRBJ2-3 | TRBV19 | CASSIQGGTDTQYF
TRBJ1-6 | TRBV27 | CASSLRSGSSYNSPLHF
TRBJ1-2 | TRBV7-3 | CASSPSGQGNYGYTF
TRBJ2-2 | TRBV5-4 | CASSLGGGFTGELFF